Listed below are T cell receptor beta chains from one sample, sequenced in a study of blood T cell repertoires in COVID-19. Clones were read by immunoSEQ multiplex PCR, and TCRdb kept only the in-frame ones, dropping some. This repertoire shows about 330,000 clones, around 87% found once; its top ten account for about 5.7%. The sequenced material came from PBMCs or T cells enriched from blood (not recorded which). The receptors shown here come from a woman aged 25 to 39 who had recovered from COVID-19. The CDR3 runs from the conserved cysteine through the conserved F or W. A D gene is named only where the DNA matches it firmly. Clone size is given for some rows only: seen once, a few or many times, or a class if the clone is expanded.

CASSKVLTVYGYTF | TGTGCCAGTAGTAAGGTCTTAACAGTCTATGGCTACACCTTC | - | TRBJ1-2 | - | TRBV19
CAISEMRVGGNQPQHF | TGTGCCATCAGTGAAATGAGGGTCGGGGGCAATCAGCCCCAGCATTTT | - | TRBJ1-5 | - | TRBV10-3
CASSLGTEETQYF | TGTGCCAGCAGCTTAGGGACAGAAGAGACCCAGTACTTC | - | TRBJ2-5 | - | TRBV11-1
CASSSGTSVETQYF | TGTGCCAGCAGCTCCGGGACTAGCGTGGAGACCCAGTACTTC | few | TRBJ2-5 | TRBD2 | TRBV11-2
CASSWDSLLVSNQPQHF | TGTGCCAGTAGTTGGGACAGCCTGTTGGTGAGCAATCAGCCCCAGCATTTT | - | TRBJ1-5 | TRBD1 | TRBV19
CASDSPGLAGEQYF | TGTGCCAGCGATTCACCGGGACTAGCTGGCGAGCAGTACTTC | - | TRBJ2-7 | TRBD2 | TRBV2
CAWTRDRGYGYGYTF | TGTGCCTGGACACGAGACAGGGGATACGGCTATGGCTACACCTTC | - | TRBJ1-2 | TRBD1 | TRBV30
CASSFGQGYGYTF | TGTGCCAGCAGTTTCGGACAGGGGTATGGCTACACCTTC | - | TRBJ1-2 | TRBD1 | TRBV27
CASSLTGGLNTEAFF | TGTGCCAGCAGCTTGACAGGGGGGCTGAACACTGAAGCTTTCTTT | - | TRBJ1-1 | TRBD1 | TRBV7-3
CASSIGQGASYNEQFF | TGTGCCAGCAGTATAGGACAGGGGGCGTCCTACAATGAGCAGTTCTTC | - | TRBJ2-1 | TRBD1 | TRBV2
CASREGLSPGYGYTF | TGTGCCAGCAGGGAGGGACTTTCCCCCGGCTATGGCTACACCTTC | - | TRBJ1-2 | - | TRBV5-4
CASSLGTGGSGYTF | TGTGCCAGCAGCTTAGGGACAGGGGGAAGTGGCTACACCTTC | - | TRBJ1-2 | TRBD1 | TRBV5-6
CASSVTDGTGNRGNTIYF | TGTGCCAGCAGCGTCACGGATGGGACAGGGAATCGTGGAAACACCATATATTTT | - | TRBJ1-3 | TRBD1 | TRBV9
CASSYSATGAGNTIYF | TGTGCCAGCAGTTACTCTGCAACAGGGGCTGGAAACACCATATATTTT | - | TRBJ1-3 | TRBD1 | TRBV6-5
CASSMQQGINEKLFF | TGTGCCAGTAGTATGCAACAGGGTATAAATGAAAAACTGTTTTTT | - | TRBJ1-4 | - | TRBV19
CASSLNSEQYF | TGTGCCAGCAGTTTAAATAGTGAGCAGTACTTC | - | TRBJ2-7 | - | TRBV27
CASSILGAGVAGYTF | TGTGCCAGTAGTATTTTGGGGGCAGGGGTGGCTGGCTACACCTTC | - | TRBJ1-2 | - | TRBV19
CASSPTSTGLYGYTF | TGTGCCAGCAGTCCAACTTCGACAGGGCTTTATGGCTACACCTTC | once | TRBJ1-2 | TRBD1 | TRBV7-9
CASSQVLGLQGSETQYF | TGCGCCAGCAGCCAAGTATTAGGGCTCCAGGGTTCGGAGACCCAGTACTTC | - | TRBJ2-5 | - | TRBV4-3
CASSQVTGITGELFF | TGTGCCAGCAGCCAAGTGACAGGAATCACCGGGGAGCTGTTTTTT | few | TRBJ2-2 | - | TRBV14
CASSQGTVQFF | TGTGCCAGCAGCCAAGGGACAGTCCAGTTCTTC | once | TRBJ2-1 | - | TRBV3-1/TRBV3-2
CASEQNTGAEAFF | TGTGCCAGCGAGCAAAACACAGGTGCCGAAGCTTTCTTT | - | TRBJ1-1 | - | TRBV5-4
CASSGTGLSTDTQYF | TGTGCCAGCAGCGGGACAGGGCTTAGCACAGATACGCAGTATTTT | - | TRBJ2-3 | TRBD1 | TRBV6-5
CASSIGNRGWDSPLHF | TGTGCCAGTAGTATAGGTAACAGGGGATGGGATTCACCCCTCCACTTT | - | TRBJ1-6 | TRBD1 | TRBV19
CASSPTDRGYYGYTF | TGTGCCAGCAGTCCCACGGACAGGGGGTACTATGGCTACACCTTC | - | TRBJ1-2 | TRBD1 | TRBV6-5
CASSQDTRGPLHYGYTF | TGCGCCAGCAGCCAAGACACCAGGGGACCCCTCCACTATGGCTACACCTTC | few | TRBJ1-2 | - | TRBV4-3
CASSLGLAGPPSYEQYF | TGCGCCAGCAGCTTAGGACTAGCGGGGCCCCCCTCCTACGAGCAGTACTTC | - | TRBJ2-7 | TRBD2 | TRBV5-1
CASSQGQNQPQHF | TGTGCCAGCAGCCAGGGGCAGAATCAGCCCCAGCATTTT | - | TRBJ1-5 | - | TRBV4-2
CASSLGQNYGYTF | TGTGCCAGCAGTTTGGGGCAGAACTATGGCTACACCTTC | - | TRBJ1-2 | - | TRBV28
CASSRNLAGFATNEKLFF | TGTGCCAGCTCACGCAACTTAGCAGGGTTTGCAACTAATGAAAAACTGTTTTTT | - | TRBJ1-4 | - | TRBV18
CASSSNYREEPANQPQHF | TGTGCCAGCAGTTCCAATTACAGGGAAGAGCCCGCCAATCAGCCCCAGCATTTT | few | TRBJ1-5 | - | TRBV27
CASSLSTGIDGYTF | TGCGCCAGCAGCCTATCCACAGGGATAGATGGCTACACCTTC | - | TRBJ1-2 | - | TRBV5-1
CASSLRDSHNSPLHF | TGCGCCAGCAGCTTGCGGGACAGTCATAATTCACCCCTCCACTTT | - | TRBJ1-6 | TRBD1 | TRBV5-1
CASSLFLQAMNTEAFF | TGTGCCAGCAGCTTGTTTCTCCAGGCTATGAACACTGAAGCTTTCTTT | - | TRBJ1-1 | - | TRBV5-6
CASSLPRSGQGPYSNQPQHF | TGTGCCAGCAGCCTCCCGCGGTCTGGACAGGGTCCCTATAGCAATCAGCCCCAGCATTTT | - | TRBJ1-5 | TRBD1 | TRBV3-1/TRBV3-2
CASSPEGQMNTEAFF | TGTGCCAGCAGCCCGGAGGGACAGATGAACACTGAAGCTTTCTTT | - | TRBJ1-1 | TRBD1 | TRBV9
CASSPGQSNTDTQYF | TGTGCCAGCAGCCCCGGACAGTCAAACACAGATACGCAGTATTTT | - | TRBJ2-3 | - | TRBV7-3
CASSPPLETQYF | TGTGCCAGCTCACCCCCCCTAGAGACCCAGTACTTC | - | TRBJ2-5 | - | TRBV18
CASSLTTYGYTF | TGTGCCAGCAGTTTGACAACCTATGGCTACACCTTC | - | TRBJ1-2 | - | TRBV2
CASSYTPGQYSGNTIYF | TGTGCCAGCAGCTACACACCGGGACAGTACTCTGGAAACACCATATATTTT | - | TRBJ1-3 | TRBD1 | TRBV11-2
CASSQTRGNTGELFF | TGTGCCAGCAGCCAAACCAGGGGAAACACCGGGGAGCTGTTTTTT | once | TRBJ2-2 | - | TRBV7-6
CASRAGQGLGNTEAFF | TGCGCCAGCAGGGCCGGACAGGGTTTGGGGAACACTGAAGCTTTCTTT | - | TRBJ1-1 | TRBD1 | TRBV5-1
CAWSVSGDNEQYF | TGTGCCTGGAGTGTTTCCGGTGATAACGAGCAGTACTTC | - | TRBJ2-7 | - | TRBV30
CASGGQVIGGGYTF | TGCGCCAGCGGGGGACAGGTGATAGGTGGAGGCTACACCTTC | - | TRBJ1-2 | TRBD1 | TRBV5-1
CASSRTALGSPLHF | TGTGCCAGCAGCCGGACAGCCTTGGGGTCACCCCTCCACTTT | - | TRBJ1-6 | - | TRBV7-9
CATSDPRTEGDTQYF | TGTGCCACCAGTGACCCTCGGACAGAAGGAGATACGCAGTATTTT | - | TRBJ2-3 | - | TRBV24-1
CASSPNPGQEMNTEAFF | TGTGCCAGCTCACCCAATCCGGGACAGGAAATGAACACTGAAGCTTTCTTT | few | TRBJ1-1 | TRBD1 | TRBV18
CASSVGEQGLYNSPLHF | TGTGCCAGTAGTGTGGGAGAACAGGGCCTTTATAATTCACCCCTCCACTTT | once | TRBJ1-6 | - | TRBV19
CASSSDRFTDTQYF | TGTGCCAGCAGCTCGGACAGATTCACAGATACGCAGTATTTT | - | TRBJ2-3 | - | TRBV7-2
CASSLGGQGYYEQYF | TGCGCCAGCAGCTTGGGGGGACAGGGGTATTACGAGCAGTACTTC | - | TRBJ2-7 | TRBD1 | TRBV5-1
CASSTVPTNEKLFF | TGTGCCAGCAGCACGGTCCCAACTAATGAAAAACTGTTTTTT | - | TRBJ1-4 | - | TRBV28
CASKLTGGFQPQHF | TGTGCCAGCAAGTTGACAGGGGGCTTTCAGCCCCAGCATTTT | - | TRBJ1-5 | TRBD1 | TRBV6-5
CASTYRDRGRQPQHF | TGTGCCAGCACGTACCGGGACAGGGGAAGGCAGCCCCAGCATTTT | - | TRBJ1-5 | TRBD1 | TRBV28
CASSDPRVDRETNYGYTF | TGTGCCAGCAGTGACCCGCGCGTAGACAGGGAAACAAACTATGGCTACACCTTC | - | TRBJ1-2 | TRBD1 | TRBV6-1